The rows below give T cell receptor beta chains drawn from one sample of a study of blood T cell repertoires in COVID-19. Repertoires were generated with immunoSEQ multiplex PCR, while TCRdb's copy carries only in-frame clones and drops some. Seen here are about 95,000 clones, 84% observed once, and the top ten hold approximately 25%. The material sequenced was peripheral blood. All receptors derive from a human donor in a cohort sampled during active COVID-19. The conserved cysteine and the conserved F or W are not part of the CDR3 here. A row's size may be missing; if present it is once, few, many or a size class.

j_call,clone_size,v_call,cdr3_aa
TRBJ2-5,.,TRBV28,ASSLYRLAGKETQY
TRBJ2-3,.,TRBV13,ASSPLTTSGGASDTQY
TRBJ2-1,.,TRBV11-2,ASSSLPAAAGSTYNEQF
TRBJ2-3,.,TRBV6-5,ASSYAGIRTDTQY
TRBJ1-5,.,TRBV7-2,ASSLGDRGNQPQH
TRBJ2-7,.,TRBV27,ASSFLAGGTYEQY
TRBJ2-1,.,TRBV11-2,ASTPQGANYNEQF
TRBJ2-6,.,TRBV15,ATSRDPRGIGANVLT
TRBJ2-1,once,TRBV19,ASSIGLAGAGHNEQF
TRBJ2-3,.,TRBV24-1,ATSSPDRGIADTQY
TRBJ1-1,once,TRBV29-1,SASNQGSTEAF
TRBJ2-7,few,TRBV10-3,AISGSGASYEQY
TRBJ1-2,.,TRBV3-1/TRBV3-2,ASSQAAARYGYT
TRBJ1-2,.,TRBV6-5,ASRISQGTGGYT
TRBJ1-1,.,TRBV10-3,AISDQGAYTEAF
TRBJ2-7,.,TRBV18,ASSPLSGGSYEQY
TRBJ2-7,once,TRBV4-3,ASSHQRGSYEQY
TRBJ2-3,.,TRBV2,ASSRGNTQY
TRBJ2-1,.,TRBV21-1,ASKKPMDRHNEQF
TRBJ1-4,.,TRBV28,ASSSGQSNEKLF
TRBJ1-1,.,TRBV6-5,AVEGTEAF
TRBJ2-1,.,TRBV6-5,ASKGGIIYNEQF
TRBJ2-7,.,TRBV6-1,ASSEAILAQY
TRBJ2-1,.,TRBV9,ASSTPGGAAYNEQF
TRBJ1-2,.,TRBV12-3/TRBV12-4,ASSDRGGYGYT
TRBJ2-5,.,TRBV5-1,ARQKRDKHQETQY
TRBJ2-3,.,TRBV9,ASSGRLAFADTQY
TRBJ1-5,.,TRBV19,ASSIDPFGQGRGGNQPQH
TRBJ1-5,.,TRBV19,ATGQMSNQPQH
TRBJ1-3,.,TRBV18,ASSPPHSPSGNTIY
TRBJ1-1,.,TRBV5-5,ASSFLTGNTEAF
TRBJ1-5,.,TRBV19,ASSYPGQGGQPQH
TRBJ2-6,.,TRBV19,ASSAGGASGANVLT
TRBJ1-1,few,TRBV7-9,ASSAQGAYRDTEAF
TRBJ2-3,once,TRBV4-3,ASSQDHGTSGGTWTDTQY
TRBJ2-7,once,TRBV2,ASRGWLGSSYEQY
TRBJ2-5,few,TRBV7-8,ASSFGRQETQY
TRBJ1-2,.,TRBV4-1,ASSQVVAGKNYGYT
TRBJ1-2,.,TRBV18,ASSPPYDRGNKGYT
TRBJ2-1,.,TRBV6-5,ASSKGGGAYNEQF
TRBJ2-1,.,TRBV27,ASSLSGLNNEQF
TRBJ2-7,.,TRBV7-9,ASSSQGYEQY
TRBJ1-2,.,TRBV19,ASSVQGTYGYT
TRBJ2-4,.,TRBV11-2,ASSPGSRDIQY
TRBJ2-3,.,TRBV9,ASSVGSGQLSTDTQY
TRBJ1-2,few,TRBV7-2,ASGLTGGASWGYT
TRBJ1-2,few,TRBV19,ASSIEPPYGTGTLPYGYT
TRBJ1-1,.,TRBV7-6,ASSSMAGTANTEAF
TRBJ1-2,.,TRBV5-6,ASSLGQGALFYGYT
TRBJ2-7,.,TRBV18,ASSPPGLVAHSSYEQY
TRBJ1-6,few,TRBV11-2,ASSPTGERSGSPLH
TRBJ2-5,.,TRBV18,ASSPTSGPVQETQY
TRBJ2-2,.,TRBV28,ASRRQGSGELF
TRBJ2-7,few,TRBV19,ASSTGTPIWEQY
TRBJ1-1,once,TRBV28,ASSLNRGRAEAF
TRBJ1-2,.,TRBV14,ASSQVAAYGYT